This paragraph covers one TCR beta chain sequence. The antigen it recognizes is unknown. Within one base of it there is no much larger clone, and no base qualities were kept. The library was prepared using 5' RACE. Sequencing took place on an Illumina HiSeq 2500. A second about 7 to 11 cycle PCR used a sample-barcoded 5' primer and a J-beta primer mix. A unique molecular identifier was introduced onto each TCR beta cDNA molecule by a template-switch 5' adaptor carrying 12 random nucleotides. Each sample yielded at least 2.5 million CDR3-containing paired-end reads. First-strand cDNA synthesis was performed from all RNA using the Mint cDNA synthesis kit, with priming by a TRBC-specific oligonucleotide. After uracil-DNA glycosylase treatment, a first 18-cycle PCR used universal primers M1SS and BC2_uni_R on all cDNA. Under the source paper's analysis protocol: Normalization of each sample was performed by random selection of 1 million high-quality reads, each carrying a distinct molecular identifier. Reads with shared molecular identifiers were discarded instead of being binned into consensus sequences. MiTCR, run with a Q25 quality threshold and the strictest error-elimination algorithm, handled CDR3 identification, clonotype clustering and error correction. Lower-bound total TCR beta diversity was estimated with a nonparametric unseen species model using Euler transformation. TCRdb handled the public reads itself, with Q25 trimming in fastp and clone calling in MiXCR, and kept productive beta chains. Rows merge per CDR3 protein into single entries with the most common DNA and genes. These V and J calls derive from TCRdb rather than the authors' analysis. This sample lists 780,000 or so distinct CDR3 sequences; roughly 50% were detected once. The ten largest clones capture approximately 41% of the sample.

From a lookup of the germline V gene (reference sequence), CDR1 and CDR2 are DFQATT and SNEGSKA. Spanning cysteine to phenylalanine, the CDR3 consists of 15 amino acids. The CDR3 DNA has 45 bases and is translated from base 1. V lost 1 base and J lost 0 bases; the stretch between them is 10 bases long. The data are from a study of blood T cells in healthy people across ages (dated by TCRdb to the mid-2010s). Background on the whole study: In model experiments, template switching captured about one uniquely barcoded TCR beta cDNA molecule for every two T cells. To track age-related changes in TCR beta repertoire diversity, the study relied on deep sequencing normalized with unique cDNA molecular identifiers. To avoid experimental bias, donors of different ages were randomly spread across the sequencing lanes. Four age groups were formed from the donors: young (average 16 years), middle-aged (around 41), aged (62) and long-lived (more than 75). The study analyzed two additional independent replicas of 1 million unique cDNA reads from the same blood draw for two donors, one aged 18 to 29 and one aged 80 or older.

Paper-wide results and their limitations: Observed TCR beta diversity correlated strongly with the percentage of naive T cells measured by flow cytometry. Compared with the aged group, the long-lived group had more naive CD4+ T cells, fewer expanded clones and increased TCR diversity, a pattern suggesting age selection. Observed TCR beta diversity per million T cells fell roughly linearly with age, and a significant reduction was already apparent by age approximately 41. The CMV infection status of donors was not known, potentially confounding age-related changes in expanded clonotypes. Estimates of total diversity from one million sequenced T cells were regarded as lower bounds and underestimates. Since profiling was done on bulk unsorted PBMCs, naive and antigen-experienced compartments could not be conclusively compared.

Donors were 39 systemically healthy Caucasian individuals from Russia aged 6 to 90 years. Each donor gave ten milliliters of peripheral blood, collected into EDTA-treated Vacutainer tubes. Ficoll-Paque density-gradient centrifugation was used to isolate PBMCs, with at least 6 million obtained per sample. Trizol reagent was used to extract total RNA from PBMCs, with at least 6 micrograms per sample. Naive CD45RAhigh/CD27high T cell percentages were measured by flow cytometry on a PBMC aliquot from every donor. The chain is encoded by TRBV20-1 joined to TRBJ2-1, with the D gene not confidently named. The clonotype comes from a man at least 80 years old in good health. Sequencing was performed on blood. The sequence in DNA is TGCAGTGCTAGAGTGGGATTGAGCTCCTACAATGAGCAGTTCTTC. The encoded protein is CSARVGLSSYNEQFF.